The TCR beta chain under discussion was sequenced for a study of PD-L1 blockade in urothelial cancer. About the research overall: T cells numbered a median of about 150,000 in the blood samples.

The V gene end was trimmed by 5 bases and the J gene end by 2 bases; junction bases not matched to a gene: 7. CDR1 MDHEN and CDR2 SYDVKM come from the germline V gene. The CDR3 has 15 residues. Using immunoSEQ multiplex PCR, the repertoire was profiled, and TCRdb retains in-frame clones only, with some absent. This table has about 100,000 clones, about 90% appearing once. This clone was picked up one time. Antigen: not known. Patients each gave 1 to 8 samples, pretreatment and on-treatment. Study outcomes and limitations: Better survival was forecast by a pretreatment blood TCR clonality below the median.

The chain combines TRBV28 with TRBJ2-7, with 9 bases aligning to TRBD2. This TCR came from a woman aged 80 or over with urothelial cancer. Sample: PBMCs, taken around atezolizumab (anti-PD-L1) treatment. CDR3 loop: CASSGSGRMAYEQYF. The DNA of the CDR3 is TGTGCCAGCAGTGGGAGCGGGAGGATGGCCTACGAGCAGTACTTC. Variable domain in full (rest from reference TRBV28 and TRBJ2-7): DVKVTQSSRYLVKRTGEKVFLECVQDMDHENMFWYRQDPGLGLRLIYFSYDVKMKEKGDIPEGYSVSREKKERFSLILESASTNQTSMYLCASSGSGRMAYEQYFGPGTRLTVT.